This TCR beta chain was retrieved from a study of blood T cell repertoires in COVID-19 (dated by TCRdb to the early 2020s). Regarding the research as a whole: Samples from collaborators originated in the United States, Italy and Spain and spanned both the acute and convalescent phases of COVID-19. The repertoires were made available in a free public database intended to serve as a resource for research on the immune response to SARS-CoV-2. A de-identified subject ID, COVID-19 status, age in years and sex were almost always included in the sample metadata. The prospective study material was composed of cDNA or gDNA derived from T cells, B-cell-depleted T cells, or PBMCs. Samples came from the ongoing ImmuneRACE study (first 160 participants) plus 1,254 subjects from 6 global collaborators. The dataset comprised deeply sampled blood TCRbeta repertoires from subjects exposed to, actively infected with, or recovered from COVID-19. Where available, HLA class I and class II types were obtained from metadata supplied by the sample provider rather than from assay-based typing. Overall study results and their limits: Clinical and demographic metadata were provided uncurated, with the amount varying by source and participant.

The immunoSEQ Assay, a bias-controlled multiplex PCR, was used to amplify TCRbeta CDR3 regions from genomic DNA. Concerning the study's data processing: Nucleated cell counts per sample were estimated from amplification of reference gene primers within the assay. Sequence reads were collapsed and filtered to measure the absolute abundance of every unique TCRbeta CDR3 rearrangement. For each sample, productive Simpson clonality was calculated as the square root of Simpson's diversity index over productive rearrangements. The table was pulled from immuneACCESS by TCRdb, which kept in-frame rearrangements only. Such tables lose some clones; where checked, under half of the loss comes from unresolved V genes, and the rest has no known cause. The V and J calls and clone size come from that table; D and trimming were worked out from the DNA. The sample table records about 130,000 clones; 70% to 90% of these occur just once. Over 1% of the sample comes from the top ten.

The V and J ends are trimmed by 4 bases and 6 bases, leaving 16 bases between them. The CDR3, cysteine through phenylalanine, is 14 amino acids long. The DNA shown is the 42-base CDR3, in frame from base 1. Reading the germline V gene gives CDR1 SGHRS and CDR2 YFSETQ. This clone has only a few counts. The specificity of this receptor is unknown. Base quality data are lacking; no much larger clone is found one base away. The collaborating institutions used their own protocols to collect whole blood in K2EDTA tubes. For TCRbeta analysis, collaborator samples were shipped as frozen whole blood, as isolated PBMCs, or as DNA extracted from either sample type.

The sequence is built from TRBV5-1 and TRBJ1-2; the D segment could be TRBD1, given 6 matching bases. This sequence originates from a woman of 80 years or more with acute or convalescent COVID-19. Sequenced sample: peripheral blood. The nucleotide sequence is given as TGCGCCAGCAGCCCCTCCGGGGGGGCGGATGGCTACACCTTC. The translation is CASSPSGGADGYTF.